The 10 T cell receptor beta chains presented below share a single source sample, sequenced in a study of shared clonotypes between healthy human individuals (dated by TCRdb to the early 2020s). The library was prepared using the immunoSEQ multiplex PCR assay. In TCRdb, the immuneACCESS table is reduced to in-frame sequences with V and J assigned. These tables do not hold every clone; where another copy was compared, an unresolved V gene accounts for under half, and the others remain unexplained. The sample data list about 600,000 clones, and around 97% of these were observed just once. The top ten clones comprise about 0.057% of the sample. Sequencing was done on a sample of naive CD4+ T cells sorted from blood. Per the publication, the cell subset or site label means: CD45RA+ positively selected. The receptor source for this set is a woman in her twenties or thirties in good health.

The chain links TRBV28 to TRBJ1-3, with unresolved D. Trimming left V 7 bases short and J 0 bases short, with 10 bases between. This CDR3 spans 14 amino acids. Germline CDR1 MDHEN, CDR2 SYDVKM. CDR3 residues: CASIQLGSGNTIYF. The CDR3 DNA follows: TGTGCCAGCATTCAGCTGGGCTCTGGAAACACCATATATTTT.

This chain uses TRBV5-4 with TRBJ2-5; D remains unclear. The J call could be wrong; TRBJ2-7 is a better fit for the DNA end. This CDR3 is built from 14 residues. The germline gives CDR1 SGHNT, CDR2 YYREEE (reference sequence). The CDR3 DNA sequence: TGTGCCAGCAGCTTGGATAACTGGTCCTACGAGCAGTACTTC. This translates into CASSLDNWSYEQYF.

The chain uses TRBV5-1 and TRBJ2-3, with 7 nucleotides matching TRBD2. CDR3 length: 14 residues. Losses at the gene ends were 5 bases for V and 2 bases for J; bases not matched to a gene: 5. Germline CDR1 is SGHRS and CDR2 is YFSETQ. CDR3 in amino acids: CASRGDYFTDTQYF. In DNA, the CDR3 is TGCGCCAGCAGGGGGGACTATTTCACAGATACGCAGTATTTT.

The V and J genes are TRBV10-3 and TRBJ1-3, with 11 nucleotides matching TRBD1. Germline V gene sequence: CDR1 ENHRY, CDR2 SYGVKD. With V trimmed by 6 bases and J by 0 bases, 1 base remained unmatched. The CDR3 is 15 amino acids. The DNA for the CDR3 is TGTGCCATCAGGGGACAGGGGGTCTCTGGAAACACCATATATTTT. Translating it yields CAIRGQGVSGNTIYF.

V is TRBV13 and J is TRBJ2-1; 7 bases fit TRBD1. This CDR3 comprises 15 residues. Per germline, CDR1 PRHDT and CDR2 FYEKMQ (reference sequence). After removal of 6 bases from V and 4 bases from J, the junction contained 9 bases not matched to a gene. The CDR3 is CASRLRGTVYNEQFF. CDR3 DNA sequence: TGTGCCAGCAGGTTAAGGGGGACAGTTTACAATGAGCAGTTCTTC.

This chain connects TRBV28 to TRBJ1-5; 11 bases map to TRBD1. Germline CDR1 and CDR2: MDHEN and SYDVKM. The CDR3 has 15 residues. V lost 6 bases, J lost 5 bases, and 6 bases stayed unmatched. The CDR3 loop is CASSSGDRGDQPQHF. CDR3 bases: TGTGCCAGCAGCTCAGGGGACAGGGGGGATCAGCCCCAGCATTTT. The full variable domain, with the rest looked up from reference TRBV28 and TRBJ1-5, is DVKVTQSSRYLVKRTGEKVFLECVQDMDHENMFWYRQDPGLGLRLIYFSYDVKMKEKGDIPEGYSVSREKKERFSLILESASTNQTSMYLCASSSGDRGDQPQHFGDGTRLSIL.

The rearrangement links TRBV21-1 to TRBJ1-2; TRBD1, the D gene given by the table, was not confirmed from the DNA. TRBV21-1 is given as a pseudogene. The length of the CDR3 is 15 residues. CDR3 coding DNA: TGTGCCAGCCGGGGGACAGAACTCGAAAACTATGGCTACACCTTC. As protein: CASRGTELENYGYTF.

V and J are TRBV7-2 and TRBJ2-7; 10 bases align to TRBD1. CDR1 is SGHTA, CDR2 FQGNSA, per germline. Germline trimming cut 0 bases from V and 2 bases from J; bases unmatched to any gene: 1. The CDR3 totals 15 residues. The CDR3 is CASSLAGTGAYEQYF. In nucleotides, the CDR3 is TGTGCCAGCAGCTTAGCCGGGACAGGGGCCTACGAGCAGTACTTC. Filled out from reference TRBV7-2 and TRBJ2-7, the complete variable domain reads GAGVSQSPSNKVTEKGKDVELRCDPISGHTALYWYRQSLGQGLEFLIYFQGNSAPDKSGLPSDRFSAERTGGSVSTLTIQRTQQEDSAVYLCASSLAGTGAYEQYFGPGTRLTVT.

This clone came up once. The chain carries TRBV28 and TRBJ1-1, with 10 nucleotides matching TRBD1. This CDR3 has 16 residues. CDR1 and CDR2 from the germline V gene are MDHEN and SYDVKM. The V segment lost 4 bases and the J segment 5 bases; nucleotides outside the gene matches: 10. CDR3 sequence reads: CASSSLDRGVGTEAFF. The CDR3 coding sequence is TGTGCCAGCAGTTCTTTGGACAGGGGGGTTGGAACTGAAGCTTTCTTT.

The J gene is TRBJ2-7, the V gene TRBV11-3; perhaps D is TRBD1 or TRBD2 (5 bases each). This CDR3 contains 14 residues. Between the trimmed V and J ends, which lost 5 bases and 7 bases, there was a span of 18 bases. CDR1 is SGHNT, CDR2 YENEEA, per germline. In nucleotides, the CDR3 is TGTGCCAGCAGCCCTAGCAGGGAAGCAGATGAGCAGTACTTC. Its translation: CASSPSREADEQYF.